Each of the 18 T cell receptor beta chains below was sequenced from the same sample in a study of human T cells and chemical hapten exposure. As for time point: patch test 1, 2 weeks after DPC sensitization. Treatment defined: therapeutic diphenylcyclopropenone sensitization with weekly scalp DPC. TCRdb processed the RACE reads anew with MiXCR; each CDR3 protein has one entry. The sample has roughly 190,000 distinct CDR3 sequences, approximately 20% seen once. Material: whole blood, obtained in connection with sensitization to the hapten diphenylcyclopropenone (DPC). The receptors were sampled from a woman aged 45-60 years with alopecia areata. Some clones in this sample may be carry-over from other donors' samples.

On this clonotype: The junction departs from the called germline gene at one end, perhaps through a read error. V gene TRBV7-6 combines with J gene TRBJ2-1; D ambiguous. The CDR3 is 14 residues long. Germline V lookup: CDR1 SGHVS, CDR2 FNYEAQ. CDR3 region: CVSSLTSGHNEQFF. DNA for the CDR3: TGTGTCAGCAGCTTGACCTCAGGCCACAATGAGCAGTTCTTC.

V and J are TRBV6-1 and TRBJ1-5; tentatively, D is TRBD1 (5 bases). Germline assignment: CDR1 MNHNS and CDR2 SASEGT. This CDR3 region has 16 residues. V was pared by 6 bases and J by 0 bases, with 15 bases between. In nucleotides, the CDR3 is TGTGCCAGCAGCGTTGGGGGACGTCATAGCAATCAGCCCCAGCATTTT. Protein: CASSVGGRHSNQPQHF.

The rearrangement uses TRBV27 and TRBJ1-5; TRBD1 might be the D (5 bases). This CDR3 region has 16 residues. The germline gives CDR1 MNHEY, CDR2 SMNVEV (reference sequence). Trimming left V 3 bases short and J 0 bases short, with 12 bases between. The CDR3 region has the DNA TGTGCCAGCAGTTTGTGGGGCCCCGGTAGCAATCAGCCCCAGCATTTT. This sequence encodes CASSLWGPGSNQPQHF.

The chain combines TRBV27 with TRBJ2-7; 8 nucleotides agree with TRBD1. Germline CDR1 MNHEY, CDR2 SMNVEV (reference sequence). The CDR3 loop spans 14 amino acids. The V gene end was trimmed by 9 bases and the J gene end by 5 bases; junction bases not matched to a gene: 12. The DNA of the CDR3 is TGTGCCAGGTGGACAGGGCGGGATCGGGACGAGCAGTACTTC. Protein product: CARWTGRDRDEQYF.

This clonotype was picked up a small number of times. CDR3 residues: CAIRMNTEAFF. The DNA for the CDR3 is TGTGCCATCAGAATGAACACTGAAGCTTTCTTT. The chain recombines TRBV10-3 with TRBJ1-1; D is ambiguous. The CDR3 is 11 amino acids. V was pared by 6 bases and J by 0 bases, with 2 bases between. Germline V CDR1 and CDR2: ENHRY, SYGVKD.

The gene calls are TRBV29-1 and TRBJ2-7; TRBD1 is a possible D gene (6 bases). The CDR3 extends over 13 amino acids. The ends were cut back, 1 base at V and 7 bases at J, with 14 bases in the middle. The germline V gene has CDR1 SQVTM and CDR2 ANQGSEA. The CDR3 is CSVEGLGGVEQYF. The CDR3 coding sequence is TGCAGCGTTGAAGGGCTAGGGGGAGTGGAGCAGTACTTC.

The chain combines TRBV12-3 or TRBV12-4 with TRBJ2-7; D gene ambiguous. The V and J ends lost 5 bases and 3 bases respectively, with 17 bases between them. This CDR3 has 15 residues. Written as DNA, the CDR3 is TGTGCCAGCAGTGTATCCGGACGGAACCACTACGAGCAGTACTTC. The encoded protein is CASSVSGRNHYEQYF.

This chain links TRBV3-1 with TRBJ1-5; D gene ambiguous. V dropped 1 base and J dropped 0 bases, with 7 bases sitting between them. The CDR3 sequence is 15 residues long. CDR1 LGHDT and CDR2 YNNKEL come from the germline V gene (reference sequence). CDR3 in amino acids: CASSQGGNSNQPQHF. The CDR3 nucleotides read TGTGCCAGCAGCCAAGGAGGGAATAGCAATCAGCCCCAGCATTTT. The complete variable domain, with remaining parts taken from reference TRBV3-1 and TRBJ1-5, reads DTAVSQTPKYLVTQMGNDKSIKCEQNLGHDTMYWYKQDSKKFLKIMFSYNNKELIINETVPNRFSPKSPDKAHLNLHINSLELGDSAVYFCASSQGGNSNQPQHFGDGTRLSIL.

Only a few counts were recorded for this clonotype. The CDR3 sequence: CASTPTGDTQYF. The CDR3 DNA follows: TGTGCCAGCACCCCGACCGGGGATACGCAGTATTTT. The rearrangement uses TRBV7-9 and TRBJ2-3, with no clear D. The V and J ends lost 7 bases and 6 bases respectively, with 11 bases between them. Germline V gives CDR1 SEHNR, CDR2 FQNEAQ (reference sequence). CDR3 length: 12 residues.

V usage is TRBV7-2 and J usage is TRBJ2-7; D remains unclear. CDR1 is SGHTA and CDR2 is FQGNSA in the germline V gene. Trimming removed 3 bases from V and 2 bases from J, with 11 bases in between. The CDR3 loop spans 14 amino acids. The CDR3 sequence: CASSLGYQTYEQYF. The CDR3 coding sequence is TGTGCCAGCAGCTTGGGCTATCAAACCTACGAGCAGTACTTC.

The CDR3 is CASSPNRGYTGELFF. The CDR3 region has the DNA TGTGCCAGCAGCCCAAACAGGGGGTACACCGGGGAGCTGTTTTTT. The genes are TRBV11-2 and TRBJ2-2, with 8 bases lining up with TRBD1. The V gene end was trimmed by 5 bases and the J gene end by 3 bases; junction bases not matched to a gene: 5. CDR1 is SGHAT, CDR2 FQNNGV, per germline. The CDR3 is 15 amino acids. The complete variable domain, with remaining parts taken from reference TRBV11-2 and TRBJ2-2, reads EAGVAQSPRYKIIEKRQSVAFWCNPISGHATLYWYQQILGQGPKLLIQFQNNGVVDDSQLPKDRFSAERLKGVDSTLKIQPAKLEDSAVYLCASSPNRGYTGELFFGEGSRLTVL.

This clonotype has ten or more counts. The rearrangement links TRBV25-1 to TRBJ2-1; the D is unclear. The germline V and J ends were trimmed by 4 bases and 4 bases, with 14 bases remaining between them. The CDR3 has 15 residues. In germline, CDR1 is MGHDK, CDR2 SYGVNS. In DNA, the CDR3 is TGTGCCAGCAGTGCGGCGGACCACGAATACAATGAGCAGTTCTTC. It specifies CASSAADHEYNEQFF.

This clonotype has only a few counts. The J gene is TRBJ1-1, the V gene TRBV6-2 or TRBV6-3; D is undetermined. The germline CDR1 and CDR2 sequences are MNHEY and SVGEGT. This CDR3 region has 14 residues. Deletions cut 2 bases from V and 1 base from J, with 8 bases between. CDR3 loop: CASSYRGPNTEAFF. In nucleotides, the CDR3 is TGTGCCAGCAGTTACCGAGGACCGAACACTGAAGCTTTCTTT.

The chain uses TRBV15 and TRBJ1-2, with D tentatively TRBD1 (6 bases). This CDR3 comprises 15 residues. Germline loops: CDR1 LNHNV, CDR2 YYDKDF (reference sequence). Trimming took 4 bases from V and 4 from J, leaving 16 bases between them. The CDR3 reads CATSNPPTGTYGYTF. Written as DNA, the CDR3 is TGTGCCACCAGCAATCCACCGACAGGCACCTATGGCTACACCTTC.

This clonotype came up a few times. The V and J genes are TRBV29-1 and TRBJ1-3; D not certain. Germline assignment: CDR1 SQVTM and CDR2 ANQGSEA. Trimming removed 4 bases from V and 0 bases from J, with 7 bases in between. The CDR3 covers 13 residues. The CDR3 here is CSVAYNSGNTIYF. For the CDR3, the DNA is TGCAGCGTTGCCTACAACTCTGGAAACACCATATATTTT.

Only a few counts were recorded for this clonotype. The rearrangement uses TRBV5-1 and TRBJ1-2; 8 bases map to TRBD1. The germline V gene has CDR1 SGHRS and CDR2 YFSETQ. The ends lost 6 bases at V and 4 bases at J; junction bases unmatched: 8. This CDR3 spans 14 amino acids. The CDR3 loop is CASTSTGTGYGYTF. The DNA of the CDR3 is TGCGCCAGCACCTCCACCGGGACAGGCTATGGCTACACCTTC.

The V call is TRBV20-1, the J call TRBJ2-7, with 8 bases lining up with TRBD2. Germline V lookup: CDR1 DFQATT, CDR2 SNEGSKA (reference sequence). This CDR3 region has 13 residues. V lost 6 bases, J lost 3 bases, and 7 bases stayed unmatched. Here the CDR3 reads CSAGRGVDYEQYF. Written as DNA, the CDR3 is TGCAGTGCCGGGAGGGGGGTGGACTACGAGCAGTACTTC.

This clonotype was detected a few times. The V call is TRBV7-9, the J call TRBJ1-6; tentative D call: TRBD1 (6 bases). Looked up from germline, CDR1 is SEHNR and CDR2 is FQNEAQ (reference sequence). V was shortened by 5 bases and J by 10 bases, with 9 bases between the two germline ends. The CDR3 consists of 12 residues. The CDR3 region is CASSPGESPLHF. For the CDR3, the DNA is TGTGCCAGCAGCCCAGGGGAATCACCCCTCCACTTT.